This is a list of T cell receptor beta chains from one sample in a study of blood T cell repertoires in COVID-19. Generated by immunoSEQ multiplex PCR, the TCRdb table keeps only in-frame clones and is missing some. Counted here are 80,000 to 95,000 clones, around 85% occurring once; the ten biggest clones make up roughly 40%. Sequenced sample: peripheral blood. Receptor source: a man at least 80 years old with acute or convalescent COVID-19. Each CDR3 is given with its conserved first and last residue. Fields, in order: J gene, D gene, V gene, CDR3 protein, CDR3 DNA. D genes are given only for firm matches.

TRBJ2-5,.,TRBV4-3,CASSQEPGRETQYF,TGCGCCAGCAGCCAAGAACCGGGTCGAGAGACCCAGTACTTC
TRBJ2-4,.,TRBV5-1,CASSSPGTPKNIQYF,TGCGCCAGCAGCTCCCCCGGGACACCTAAAAACATTCAGTACTTC
TRBJ1-5,TRBD1,TRBV19,CASSATGPNQPQHF,TGTGCCAGTAGCGCGACAGGGCCTAATCAGCCCCAGCATTTT
TRBJ2-5,.,TRBV18,CASSPKGGGETQYF,TGTGCCAGCTCACCGAAAGGGGGGGGAGAGACCCAGTACTTC
TRBJ2-3,TRBD1,TRBV28,CASSLSGTGLTDTQYF,TGTGCCAGCAGTTTATCCGGGACAGGGCTCACAGATACGCAGTATTTT
TRBJ1-4,.,TRBV10-3,CAISEGRSLNEKLFF,TGTGCCATCAGTGAGGGGCGCAGCCTGAATGAAAAACTGTTTTTT
TRBJ1-1,.,TRBV9,CASSVVSPGEAFF,TGTGCCAGCAGCGTAGTCTCACCAGGGGAAGCTTTCTTT
TRBJ2-3,.,TRBV29-1,CSVEANTDTQYF,TGCAGCGTTGAGGCCAACACAGATACGCAGTATTTT
TRBJ2-1,.,TRBV2,CASMTGGYNEQFF,TGTGCCAGCATGACCGGCGGATACAATGAGCAGTTCTTC
TRBJ1-6,.,TRBV6-6,CASSRLSRGQSFYNSPLHF,TGTGCCAGCAGTCGGCTGAGCAGGGGTCAATCATTCTATAATTCACCCCTCCACTTT
TRBJ2-1,.,TRBV7-9,CASSRWRSSSYNEQFF,TGTGCCAGCAGCCGTTGGCGGTCCAGCTCCTACAATGAGCAGTTCTTC
TRBJ2-7,TRBD1,TRBV9,CASSAGHRGSYEQYF,TGTGCCAGCAGCGCGGGCCACAGGGGTTCCTACGAGCAGTACTTC
TRBJ1-1,TRBD1,TRBV3-1/TRBV3-2,CASSDRANTEAFF,TGTGCCAGCAGCGACAGGGCGAACACTGAAGCTTTCTTT